The 16 T cell receptor beta chains presented below share a single source sample, sequenced in a study of blood T cell repertoires in COVID-19. The repertoire was sequenced with immunoSEQ multiplex PCR; TCRdb's copy has only in-frame clones and lacks some. The table shows 200,000 to 300,000 clones, with just under 85% occurring only once. The sample taken for sequencing was peripheral blood. These receptors were taken from a woman aged 55-69 years with active or convalescent COVID-19.

A single count supports this clone. The chain has TRBV15 and TRBJ1-5; 9 nucleotides line up with TRBD1. This CDR3 spans 15 amino acids. Germline V lookup: CDR1 LNHNV, CDR2 YYDKDF (reference sequence). J lost 7 bases, V lost 1 base, and 5 bases had no gene match. Here the CDR3 DNA reads TGTGCCACCAGCAGAGCACAGGGGGCTGGACAGCCCCAGCATTTT. This codes for CATSRAQGAGQPQHF.

The DNA of the CDR3 is TGTGCCAGCAGTGAGGTCGGGAGGGCCACTGAGCAGTTCTTC. It codes for CASSEVGRATEQFF. The chain has TRBV2 and TRBJ2-1, with TRBD2 identical over 8 bases. After removal of 3 bases from V and 9 bases from J, the junction contained 7 bases not matched to a gene. The CDR3 consists of 14 residues. Germline CDR1 is SNHLY and CDR2 is FYNNEI.

J is TRBJ2-3 and V is TRBV10-1; D is perhaps TRBD2 (5 bases). The CDR3 length is 13 residues. Germline CDR1 WNHNN, CDR2 SYGVQD (reference sequence). Trimming took off 5 bases at V and 2 bases at J, with 8 bases between the two ends. Here the CDR3 reads CASSRADTDTQYF. The CDR3 nucleotides are TGCGCCAGCAGTCGAGCGGACACAGATACGCAGTATTTT.

The V call is TRBV5-1, the J call TRBJ1-2, with TRBD1 identical over 7 bases. Per the germline V gene, CDR1 is SGHRS and CDR2 is YFSETQ. V shed 7 bases and J 8 bases; nucleotides not matched to a gene: 14. There are 14 residues in the CDR3. The CDR3: CASGDSSPWRGYTF. The CDR3 DNA is TGCGCCAGCGGGGACAGTTCTCCATGGAGGGGCTACACCTTC.

CDR3 bases: TGTGCCAGCAGCTTATCCTTTGCTAGCGGTATACAAGAGACCCAGTACTTC. Translated: CASSLSFASGIQETQYF. This chain uses TRBV7-9 with TRBJ2-5, with 7 nucleotides matching TRBD2. Unmatched junction bases numbered 11, after V lost 2 bases and J lost 2 bases. CDR1 and CDR2 from the germline V gene are SEHNR and FQNEAQ (reference sequence). The CDR3 runs to 17 residues.

The rearrangement links TRBV11-3 to TRBJ1-1; 7 bases line up with TRBD1. J lost 0 bases, V lost 3 bases, and 4 bases had no gene match. This CDR3 is 15 amino acids long. Germline CDR1 is SGHNT and CDR2 is YENEEA. The CDR3 coding sequence is TGTGCCAGCAGCTTGGAAGGACAGGTGAACACTGAAGCTTTCTTT. Translated, it gives CASSLEGQVNTEAFF. Combining the CDR3 with reference TRBV11-3 and TRBJ1-1 gives the whole variable domain EAGVVQSPRYKIIEKKQPVAFWCNPISGHNTLYWYLQNLGQGPELLIRYENEEAVDDSQLPKDRFSAERLKGVDSTLKIQPAELGDSAVYLCASSLEGQVNTEAFFGQGTRLTVV.

The chain couples TRBV27 to TRBJ1-1; D is perhaps TRBD1 (6 bases). The CDR3 has 14 residues. Germline CDR1 MNHEY, CDR2 SMNVEV (reference sequence). Trimming stripped 5 bases from V and 1 base from J, with 11 bases between. This chain's CDR3 is CASSLGTPNTEAFF. The CDR3 nucleotides are TGTGCCAGCAGTCTTGGGACACCGAACACTGAAGCTTTCTTT.

This sequence joins TRBV7-8 and TRBJ1-5; the match to TRBD1 covers 9 bases. The J segment lost 4 bases and the V segment lost 0 bases, leaving 4 bases of the junction unmatched. Germline assignment: CDR1 SGHVS and CDR2 FQNEAQ. This CDR3 is built from 16 residues. CDR3 protein: CASSLAGQGINQPQHF. The CDR3 coding sequence is TGTGCCAGCAGCTTAGCCGGACAGGGGATTAATCAGCCCCAGCATTTT.

The CDR3 DNA follows: TGCGCCAGCAGTGATATAACAGGGGTTACTAACTATGGCTACACCTTC. Translated: CASSDITGVTNYGYTF. The rearrangement joins TRBV10-2 to TRBJ1-2, with 7 bases that match TRBD1. V lost 3 bases and J lost 0; bases outside the gene matches: 7. Germline V lookup: CDR1 WSHSY, CDR2 SAAADI. CDR3 length equals 16 residues.

The rearrangement uses TRBV19 and TRBJ1-3, with 7 nucleotides matching TRBD1. CDR1 is LNHDA and CDR2 is SQIVND in the germline V gene (reference sequence). Trimming took 4 bases from V and 0 from J; bases not matched to a gene: 15. CDR3 length: 19 residues. The CDR3 loop is CASSKLQGYTLGSGNTIYF. CDR3 coding DNA: TGTGCCAGTAGTAAGTTACAGGGGTACACTCTCGGCTCTGGAAACACCATATATTTT.

This rearrangement joins TRBV28 to TRBJ2-3, with D perhaps matching TRBD2 (6 bases). The V end lost 1 base, the J end lost 5 bases, and 13 bases lay between the germline ends. The CDR3 runs 15 residues. CDR1 is MDHEN and CDR2 is SYDVKM in the germline V gene. For the CDR3, the DNA is TGTGCCAGCAGTTTATACGGGGGTAACGAAGATACGCAGTATTTT. It yields the protein CASSLYGGNEDTQYF.

The chain uses TRBV6-5 and TRBJ2-2; a possible D gene is TRBD1 (5 bases). CDR1 and CDR2 (germline): MNHEY, SVGAGI. Trimming cost V 6 bases and J 6 bases, with 14 bases left between them. CDR3 length equals 14 residues. The DNA for the CDR3 is TGTGCCAGCAGGCAGCAGGGCGATGCCGGGGAGCTGTTTTTT. It codes for CASRQQGDAGELFF.

The chain uses TRBV19 and TRBJ1-5; a weak D match, TRBD1 (5 bases). CDR3 size: 15 residues. Trimming pared 6 bases from V and 3 bases from J, leaving 15 bases between. Germline-derived CDR1 and CDR2 are LNHDA and SQIVND (reference sequence). Written as DNA, the CDR3 is TGTGCCAGTAGACCATTAGGACAAGTCAATCAGCCCCAGCATTTT. Translating gives CASRPLGQVNQPQHF.

This clone was observed a few times. The J gene is TRBJ1-5, the V gene TRBV7-8; D gene unclear. There are 13 residues in the CDR3. V was clipped by 2 bases and J by 4 bases, with 6 bases between them. In germline, CDR1 is SGHVS, CDR2 FQNEAQ. CDR3 protein: CASSLPGNQPQHF. CDR3 sequence (DNA): TGTGCCAGCAGCTTACCGGGGAATCAGCCCCAGCATTTT.

V and J are TRBV11-3 and TRBJ2-7; D is ambiguous. Germline loops: CDR1 SGHNT, CDR2 YENEEA. Trimming took off 0 bases at V and 4 bases at J, with 16 bases between the two ends. This CDR3 is built from 16 residues. The CDR3 region has the DNA TGTGCCAGCAGCTTAGAACCCCCGACAAGACCTTACGAGCAGTACTTC. Its translation: CASSLEPPTRPYEQYF.

This rearrangement joins TRBV19 to TRBJ2-7, with 10 bases identical to TRBD1. The CDR3 spans 14 residues. V lost 5 bases and J lost 2; bases outside the gene matches: 3. The germline CDR1 and CDR2 sequences are LNHDA and SQIVND (reference sequence). CDR3 loop: CASSRDRGPYEQYF. The CDR3 DNA follows: TGTGCCAGTAGTCGGGACAGGGGCCCCTACGAGCAGTACTTC.